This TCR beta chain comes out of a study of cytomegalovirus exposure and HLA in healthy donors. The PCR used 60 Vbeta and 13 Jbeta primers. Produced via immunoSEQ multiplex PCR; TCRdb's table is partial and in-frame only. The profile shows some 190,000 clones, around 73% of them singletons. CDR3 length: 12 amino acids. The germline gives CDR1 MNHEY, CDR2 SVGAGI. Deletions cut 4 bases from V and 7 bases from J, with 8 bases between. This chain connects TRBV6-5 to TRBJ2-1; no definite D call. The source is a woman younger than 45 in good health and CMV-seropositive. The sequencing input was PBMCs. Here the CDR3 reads CASSSEVNEQFF. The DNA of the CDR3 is TGTGCCAGCAGTTCCGAGGTGAATGAGCAGTTCTTC.